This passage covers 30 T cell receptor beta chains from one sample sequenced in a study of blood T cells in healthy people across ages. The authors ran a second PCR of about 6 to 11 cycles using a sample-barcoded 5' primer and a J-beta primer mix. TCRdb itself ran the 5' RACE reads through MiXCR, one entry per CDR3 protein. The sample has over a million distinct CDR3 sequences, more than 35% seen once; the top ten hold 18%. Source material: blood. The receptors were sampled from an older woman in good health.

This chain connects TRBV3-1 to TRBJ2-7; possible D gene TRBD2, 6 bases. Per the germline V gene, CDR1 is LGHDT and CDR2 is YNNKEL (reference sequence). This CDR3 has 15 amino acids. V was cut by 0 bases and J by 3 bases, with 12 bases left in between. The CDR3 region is CASSQDSGRGYEQYF. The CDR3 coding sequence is TGTGCCAGCAGCCAAGATTCAGGGCGGGGCTACGAGCAGTACTTC.

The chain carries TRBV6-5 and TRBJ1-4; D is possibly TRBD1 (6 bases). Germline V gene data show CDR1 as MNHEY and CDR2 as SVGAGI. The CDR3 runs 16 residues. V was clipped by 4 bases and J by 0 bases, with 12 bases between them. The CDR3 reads CASSSGTLSTNEKLFF. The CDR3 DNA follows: TGTGCCAGCAGTTCCGGGACACTCTCAACTAATGAAAAACTGTTTTTT.

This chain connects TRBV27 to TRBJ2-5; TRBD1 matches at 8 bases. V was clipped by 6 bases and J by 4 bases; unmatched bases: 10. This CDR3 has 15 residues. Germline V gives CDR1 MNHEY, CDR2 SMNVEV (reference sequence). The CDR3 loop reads CASRHGQGTRETQYF. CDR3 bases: TGTGCCAGCAGGCATGGACAGGGCACAAGAGAGACCCAGTACTTC.

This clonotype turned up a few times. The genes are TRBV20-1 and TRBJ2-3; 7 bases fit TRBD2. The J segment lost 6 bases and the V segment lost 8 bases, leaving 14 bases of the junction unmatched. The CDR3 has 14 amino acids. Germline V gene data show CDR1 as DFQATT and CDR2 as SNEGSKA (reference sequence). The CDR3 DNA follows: TGCAGTACGCTAATTCAGCGGGACTGGGATACGCAGTATTTT. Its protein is CSTLIQRDWDTQYF.

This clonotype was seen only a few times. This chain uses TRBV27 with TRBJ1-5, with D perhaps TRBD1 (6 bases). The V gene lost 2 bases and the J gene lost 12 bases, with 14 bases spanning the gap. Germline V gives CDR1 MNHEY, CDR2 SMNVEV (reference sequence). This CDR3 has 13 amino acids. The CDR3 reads CASSLMGHLNQHF. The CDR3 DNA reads TGTGCCAGCAGTTTAATGGGACACCTAAACCAGCATTTT.

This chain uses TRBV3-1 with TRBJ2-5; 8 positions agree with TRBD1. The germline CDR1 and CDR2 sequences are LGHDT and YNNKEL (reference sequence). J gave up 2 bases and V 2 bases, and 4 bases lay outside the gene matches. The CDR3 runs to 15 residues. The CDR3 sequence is CASSQPDRDQETQYF. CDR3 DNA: TGTGCCAGCAGCCAACCGGACAGGGATCAAGAGACCCAGTACTTC.

As DNA, the CDR3 is TGTGCCAGCAGCCCCGACTATCTCGGGGAGCAGTACTTC. This translates into CASSPDYLGEQYF. This chain joins TRBV6-6 and TRBJ2-7; the D gene is possibly TRBD2 (5 bases). Trimming took 6 bases from V and 7 from J, leaving 16 bases between them. Germline V gene data show CDR1 as MNHNY and CDR2 as SVGAGI (reference sequence). There are 13 residues in the CDR3.

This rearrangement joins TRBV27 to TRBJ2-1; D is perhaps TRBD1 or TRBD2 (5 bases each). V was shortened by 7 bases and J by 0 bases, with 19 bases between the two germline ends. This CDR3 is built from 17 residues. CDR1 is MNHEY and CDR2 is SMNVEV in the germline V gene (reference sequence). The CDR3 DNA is TGTGCCAGCAAACAAGGGACCGACGTCGCCTCCTACAATGAGCAGTTCTTC. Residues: CASKQGTDVASYNEQFF.

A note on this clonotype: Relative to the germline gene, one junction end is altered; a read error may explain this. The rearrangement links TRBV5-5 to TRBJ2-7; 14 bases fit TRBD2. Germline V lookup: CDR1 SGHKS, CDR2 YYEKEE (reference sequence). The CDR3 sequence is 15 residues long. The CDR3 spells CANSPGLAGVYEQYF. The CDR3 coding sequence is TGTGCCAACAGCCCGGGACTAGCGGGAGTCTACGAGCAGTACTTC.

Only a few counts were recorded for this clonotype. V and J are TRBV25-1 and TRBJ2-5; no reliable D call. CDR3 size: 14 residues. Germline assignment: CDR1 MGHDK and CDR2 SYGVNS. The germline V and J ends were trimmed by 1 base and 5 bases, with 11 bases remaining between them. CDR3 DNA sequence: TGTGCCAGCAGTGAATCTGTCTCCGGCGAGACCCAGTACTTC. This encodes CASSESVSGETQYF.

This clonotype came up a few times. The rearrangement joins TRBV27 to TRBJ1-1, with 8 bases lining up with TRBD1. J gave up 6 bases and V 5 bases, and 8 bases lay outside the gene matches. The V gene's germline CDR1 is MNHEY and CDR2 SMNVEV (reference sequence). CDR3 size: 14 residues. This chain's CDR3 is CASSRPGQVAEAFF. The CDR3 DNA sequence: TGTGCCAGCAGTAGACCGGGACAGGTCGCTGAAGCTTTCTTT.

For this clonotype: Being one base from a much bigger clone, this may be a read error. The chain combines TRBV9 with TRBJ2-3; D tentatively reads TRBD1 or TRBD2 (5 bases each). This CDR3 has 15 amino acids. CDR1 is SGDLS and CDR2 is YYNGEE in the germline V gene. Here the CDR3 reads CACSVDGDRTDTQYF. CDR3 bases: TGTGCCTGCAGCGTAGACGGGGACCGCACAGATACGCAGTATTTT.

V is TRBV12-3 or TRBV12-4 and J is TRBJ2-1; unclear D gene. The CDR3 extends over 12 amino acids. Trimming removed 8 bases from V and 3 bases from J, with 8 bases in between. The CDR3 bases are TGTGCCAGCGCTTCGAACTACAATGAGCAGTTCTTC. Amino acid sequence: CASASNYNEQFF.

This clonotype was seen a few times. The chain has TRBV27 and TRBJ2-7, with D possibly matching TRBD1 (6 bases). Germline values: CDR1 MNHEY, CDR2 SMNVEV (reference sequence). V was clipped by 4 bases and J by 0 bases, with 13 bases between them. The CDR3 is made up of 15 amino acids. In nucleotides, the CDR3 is TGTGCCAGCAGTTCAGCGGACAGCAGCTCCTACGAGCAGTACTTC. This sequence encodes CASSSADSSSYEQYF.

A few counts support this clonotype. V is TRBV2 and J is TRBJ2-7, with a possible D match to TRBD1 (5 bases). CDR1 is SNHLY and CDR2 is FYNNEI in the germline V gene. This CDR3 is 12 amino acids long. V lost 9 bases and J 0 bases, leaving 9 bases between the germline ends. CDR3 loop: CASKGASYEQYF. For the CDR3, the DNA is TGTGCCAGTAAAGGGGCCTCCTACGAGCAGTACTTC. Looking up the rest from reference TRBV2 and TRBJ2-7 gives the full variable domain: EPEVTQTPSHQVTQMGQEVILRCVPISNHLYFYWYRQILGQKVEFLVSFYNNEISEKSEIFDDQFSVERPDGSNFTLKIRSTKLEDSAMYFCASKGASYEQYFGPGTRLTVT.

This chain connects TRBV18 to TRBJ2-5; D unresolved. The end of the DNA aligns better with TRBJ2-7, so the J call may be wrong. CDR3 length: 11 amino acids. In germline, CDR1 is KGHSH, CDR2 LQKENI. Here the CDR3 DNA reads TGTGCCAGCTCCCCGCCCAACGAGCAGTACTTC. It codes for CASSPPNEQYF.

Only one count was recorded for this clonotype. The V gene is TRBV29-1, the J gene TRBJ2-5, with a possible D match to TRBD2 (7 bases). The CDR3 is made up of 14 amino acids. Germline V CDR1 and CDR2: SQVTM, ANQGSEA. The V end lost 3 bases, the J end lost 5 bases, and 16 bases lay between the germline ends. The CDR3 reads CSVEGGAFWETQYF. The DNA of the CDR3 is TGCAGCGTTGAGGGGGGGGCCTTTTGGGAGACCCAGTACTTC. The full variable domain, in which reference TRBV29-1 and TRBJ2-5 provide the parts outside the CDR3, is SAVISQKPSRDICQRGTSLTIQCQVDSQVTMMFWYRQQPGQSLTLIATANQGSEATYESGFVIDKFPISRPNLTFSTLTVSNMSPEDSSIYLCSVEGGAFWETQYFGPGTRLLVL.

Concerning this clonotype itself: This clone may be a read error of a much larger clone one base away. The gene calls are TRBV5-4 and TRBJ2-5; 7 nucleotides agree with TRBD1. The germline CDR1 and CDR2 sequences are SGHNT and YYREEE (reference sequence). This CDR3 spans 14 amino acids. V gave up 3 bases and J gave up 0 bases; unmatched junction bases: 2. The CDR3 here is CASSSGQNQETQYF. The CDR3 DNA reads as TGTGCCAGCAGCTCGGGACAGAACCAAGAGACCCAGTACTTC.

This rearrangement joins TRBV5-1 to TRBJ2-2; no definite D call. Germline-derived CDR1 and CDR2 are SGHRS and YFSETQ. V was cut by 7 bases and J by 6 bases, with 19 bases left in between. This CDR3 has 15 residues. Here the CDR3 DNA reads TGCGCCAGCCAAACAGTCAGGATGACCTCCGGGGAGCTGTTTTTT. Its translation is CASQTVRMTSGELFF.

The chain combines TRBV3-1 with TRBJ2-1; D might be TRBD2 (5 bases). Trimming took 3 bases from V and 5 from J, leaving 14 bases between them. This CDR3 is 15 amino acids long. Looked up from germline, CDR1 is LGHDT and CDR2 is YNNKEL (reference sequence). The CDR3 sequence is CASSHRSRLNNEQFF. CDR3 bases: TGTGCCAGCAGCCATCGCTCGCGACTAAACAATGAGCAGTTCTTC.

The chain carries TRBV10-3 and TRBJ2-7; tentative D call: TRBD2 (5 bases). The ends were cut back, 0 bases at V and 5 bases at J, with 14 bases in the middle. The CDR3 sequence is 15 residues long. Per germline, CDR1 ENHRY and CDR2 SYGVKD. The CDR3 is CAISESAGLVDEQYF. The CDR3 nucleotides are TGTGCCATCAGTGAGTCCGCGGGCCTAGTGGACGAGCAGTACTTC.

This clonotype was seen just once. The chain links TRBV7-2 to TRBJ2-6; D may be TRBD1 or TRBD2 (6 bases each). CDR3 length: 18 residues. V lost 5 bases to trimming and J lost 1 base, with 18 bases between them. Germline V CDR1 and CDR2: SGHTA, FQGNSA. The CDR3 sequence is CASSTRGVSVSGANVLTF. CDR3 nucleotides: TGTGCCAGCAGCACGAGGGGGGTCTCCGTTTCTGGGGCCAACGTCCTGACTTTC.

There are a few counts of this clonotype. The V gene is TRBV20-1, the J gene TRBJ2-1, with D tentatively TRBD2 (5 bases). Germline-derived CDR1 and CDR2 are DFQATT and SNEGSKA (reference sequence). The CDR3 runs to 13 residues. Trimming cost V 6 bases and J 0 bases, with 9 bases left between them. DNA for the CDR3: TGCAGTGCGCGGGCGAGCTCCTACAATGAGCAGTTCTTC. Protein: CSARASSYNEQFF.

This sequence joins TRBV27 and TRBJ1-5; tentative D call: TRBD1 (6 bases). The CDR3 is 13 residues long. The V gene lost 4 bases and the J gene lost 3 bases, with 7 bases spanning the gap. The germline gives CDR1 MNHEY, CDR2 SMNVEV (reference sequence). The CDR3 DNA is TGTGCCAGCAGTTGGGGGGCCAATCAGCCCCAGCATTTT. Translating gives CASSWGANQPQHF.

CDR3: CASSSGAQDPGYF. The CDR3 DNA reads as TGTGCCAGCAGCAGCGGCGCACAGGACCCAGGGTACTTC. The rearrangement links TRBV5-6 to TRBJ2-5; the D call may be TRBD1 or TRBD2 (5 bases each). Between the trimmed V and J ends, which lost 4 bases and 13 bases, there was a span of 20 bases. CDR1 is SGHDT, CDR2 YYEEEE, per germline. CDR3 length equals 13 residues. Full variable domain (missing parts from reference TRBV5-6 and TRBJ2-5): DAGVTQSPTHLIKTRGQQVTLRCSPKSGHDTVSWYQQALGQGPQFIFQYYEEEERQRGNFPDRFSGHQFPNYSSELNVNALLLGDSALYLCASSSGAQDPGYFGPGTRLLVL.

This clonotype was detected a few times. The DNA of the CDR3 is TGTGCCAGCAGCCCCAGGGACAGGGCGAGCCAAGAGACCCAGTACTTC. It codes for CASSPRDRASQETQYF. V gene TRBV9 combines with J gene TRBJ2-5; 9 bases match TRBD1. Germline CDR1 and CDR2: SGDLS and YYNGEE. The CDR3 spans 16 residues. V gave up 4 bases and J gave up 1 base; unmatched junction bases: 8.

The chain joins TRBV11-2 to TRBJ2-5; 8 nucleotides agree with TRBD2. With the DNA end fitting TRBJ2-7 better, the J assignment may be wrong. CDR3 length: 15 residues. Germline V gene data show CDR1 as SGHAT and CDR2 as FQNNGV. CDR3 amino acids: CASSLASGSGCEQYF. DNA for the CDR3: TGTGCCAGCAGCTTAGCGAGCGGGAGTGGGTGCGAGCAGTACTTC.

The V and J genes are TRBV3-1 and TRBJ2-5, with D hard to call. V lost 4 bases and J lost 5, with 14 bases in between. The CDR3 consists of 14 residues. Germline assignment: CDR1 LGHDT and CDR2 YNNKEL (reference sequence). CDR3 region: CASSLAQIPETQYF. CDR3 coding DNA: TGTGCCAGCAGCCTAGCCCAGATTCCGGAGACCCAGTACTTC.

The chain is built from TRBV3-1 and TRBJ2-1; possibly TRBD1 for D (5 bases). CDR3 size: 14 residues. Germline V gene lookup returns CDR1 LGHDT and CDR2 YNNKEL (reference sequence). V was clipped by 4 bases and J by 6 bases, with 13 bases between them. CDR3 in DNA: TGTGCCAGCAGCCCCAACAGGTTTCTCAATGAGCAGTTCTTC. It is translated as CASSPNRFLNEQFF.

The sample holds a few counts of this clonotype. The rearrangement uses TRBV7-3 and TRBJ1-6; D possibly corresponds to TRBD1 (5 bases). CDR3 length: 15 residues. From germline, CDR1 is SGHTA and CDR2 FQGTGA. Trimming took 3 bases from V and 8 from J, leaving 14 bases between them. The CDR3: CASSLDLGRDSPLHF. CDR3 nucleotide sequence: TGTGCCAGCAGCTTGGATCTGGGACGCGATTCACCCCTCCACTTT.